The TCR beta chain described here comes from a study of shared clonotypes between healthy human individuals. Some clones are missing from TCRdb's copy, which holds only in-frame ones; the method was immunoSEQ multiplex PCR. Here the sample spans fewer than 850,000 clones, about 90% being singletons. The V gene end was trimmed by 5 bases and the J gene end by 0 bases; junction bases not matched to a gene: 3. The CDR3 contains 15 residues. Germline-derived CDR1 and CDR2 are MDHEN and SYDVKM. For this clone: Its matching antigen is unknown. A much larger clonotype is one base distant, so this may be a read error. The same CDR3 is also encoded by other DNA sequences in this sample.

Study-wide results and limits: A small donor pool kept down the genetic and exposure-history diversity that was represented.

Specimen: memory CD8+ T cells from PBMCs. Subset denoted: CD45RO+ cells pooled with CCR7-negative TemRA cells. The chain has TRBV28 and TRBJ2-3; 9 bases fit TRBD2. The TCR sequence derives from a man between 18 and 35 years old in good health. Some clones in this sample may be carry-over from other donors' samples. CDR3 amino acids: CASSLTSGSTDTQYF. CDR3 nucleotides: TGTGCCAGCAGTCTAACTAGCGGGAGCACAGATACGCAGTATTTT.